The 7 T cell receptor beta chains given below trace back to one sample, sequenced in a study of cytomegalovirus exposure and HLA in healthy donors. Primers included in the PCR were 60 Vbeta and 13 Jbeta primers. Sequencing was performed with immunoSEQ multiplex PCR; in TCRdb, only in-frame clones are kept and a portion is missing. The table lists 150,000 or so clones, 80% to 90% of them singletons. The sample comprised PBMCs. These receptors were collected from a woman between 18 and 29 years old in good health and CMV-seronegative.

V usage is TRBV11-3 and J usage is TRBJ2-7; no clear D gene. V lost 6 bases and J lost 2, with 11 bases in between. Germline V gene sequence: CDR1 SGHNT, CDR2 YENEEA. There are 13 residues in the CDR3. CDR3 sequence (DNA): TGTGCCAGCAGTTCTGGAGCTACCTACGAGCAGTACTTC. Protein product: CASSSGATYEQYF.

V and J are TRBV6-1 and TRBJ2-5; D perhaps matches TRBD1 (6 bases). The DNA matches TRBJ2-7 better at its end, which makes the J call doubtful. CDR1 and CDR2 from the germline V gene are MNHNS and SASEGT. CDR3 length: 15 residues. CDR3 residues: CASTGQWGISYEQYF. For the CDR3, the DNA is TGTGCCAGCACCGGACAGTGGGGGATCTCCTACGAGCAGTACTTC.

The chain recombines TRBV5-1 with TRBJ1-2; tentatively, D is TRBD1 (5 bases). This CDR3 comprises 15 residues. V was clipped by 0 bases and J by 4 bases, with 13 bases between them. Germline lookup yields CDR1 SGHRS and CDR2 YFSETQ. CDR3 protein: CASSLEQGPLYGYTF. In nucleotides, the CDR3 is TGCGCCAGCAGCTTGGAGCAGGGTCCGCTCTATGGCTACACCTTC.

The chain has TRBV2 and TRBJ1-5; 9 nucleotides align to TRBD1. Trimming took 8 bases from V and 2 from J; bases not matched to a gene: 7. CDR3 length equals 15 residues. Per the germline V gene, CDR1 is SNHLY and CDR2 is FYNNEI. The CDR3, as DNA: TGTGCCAGCTGTGGAGACAGGGGGGGCAATCAGCCCCAGCATTTT. This translates into CASCGDRGGNQPQHF.

The chain links TRBV7-6 to TRBJ1-4; 7 positions match TRBD1. Per germline, CDR1 SGHVS and CDR2 FNYEAQ. The CDR3 extends over 17 amino acids. The trim removed 5 bases at V and 10 bases at J, leaving 19 bases unmatched. As DNA, the CDR3 is TGTGCCAGCAGCCCTAGACAGGGCGAGGGGTGGTCTCTAAAACTGTTTTTT. Translation: CASSPRQGEGWSLKLFF.

This clone showed up just once. The chain combines TRBV6-6 with TRBJ1-1; D may be TRBD1 (5 bases). The CDR3 extends over 14 amino acids. Germline CDR1 is MNHNY and CDR2 is SVGAGI (reference sequence). V was cut by 5 bases and J by 1 base, with 11 bases left in between. The CDR3 spells CASSRTGTNTEAFF. CDR3 DNA sequence: TGTGCCAGCAGTCGTACAGGTACGAACACTGAAGCTTTCTTT.

The count of this clone is one. The chain has TRBV2 and TRBJ1-1; no reliable D call. With 5 bases removed from V and 6 bases from J, the gap between germline ends came to 16 bases. This CDR3 has 14 residues. Germline CDR1 is SNHLY and CDR2 is FYNNEI. The DNA for the CDR3 is TGTGCCAGCAGTCTGAGTTCCCCGCCGGCTGAAGCTTTCTTT. It is translated as CASSLSSPPAEAFF. Using reference TRBV2 and TRBJ1-1 for the parts outside the CDR3, the full variable domain is EPEVTQTPSHQVTQMGQEVILRCVPISNHLYFYWYRQILGQKVEFLVSFYNNEISEKSEIFDDQFSVERPDGSNFTLKIRSTKLEDSAMYFCASSLSSPPAEAFFGQGTRLTVV.